Following are 17 T cell receptor beta chains from one sample sequenced in a study of blood T cell repertoires in COVID-19. Generated by immunoSEQ multiplex PCR, the TCRdb table keeps only in-frame clones and is missing some. This sample has 80,000 to 100,000 clones, with around 83% found just once. The sequencing input was peripheral blood. The receptors come from a woman over 75 in a cohort sampled during active or convalescent COVID-19.

The chain couples TRBV11-3 to TRBJ2-1; weak D call: TRBD2 (5 bases). V was clipped by 1 base and J by 1 base, with 17 bases between them. The length of the CDR3 is 18 residues. The germline V gene has CDR1 SGHNT and CDR2 YENEEA. The DNA for the CDR3 is TGTGCCAGCAGCTTAGTTGTAGGAGGCTGGTCGTCCTACAATGAGCAGTTCTTC. Amino acid sequence: CASSLVVGGWSSYNEQFF.

DNA of the CDR3: TGTGCCAGCAGCCAAGGGGCGGGCGGGACTGAAGCTTTCTTT. Translating it yields CASSQGAGGTEAFF. The chain is built from TRBV3-1 (or the pseudogene TRBV3-2) and TRBJ1-1; D is unclear. V was pared by 1 base and J by 5 bases, with 11 bases between. CDR1 is LGHDT and CDR2 is YNNKEL in the germline V gene (reference sequence). The CDR3 contains 14 residues.

The rearrangement joins TRBV5-1 to TRBJ2-4; 7 bases map to TRBD1. V lost 5 bases and J lost 6; bases outside the gene matches: 5. Germline-derived CDR1 and CDR2 are SGHRS and YFSETQ. The CDR3 runs to 13 residues. The CDR3 sequence is CASRAGTANIQYF. CDR3 bases: TGCGCCAGCAGGGCCGGGACAGCAAACATTCAGTACTTC.

The genes are TRBV9 and TRBJ2-5; TRBD2 matches 15 bases. The CDR3 has 19 amino acids. The germline gives CDR1 SGDLS, CDR2 YYNGEE. V was pared by 4 bases and J by 5 bases, with 15 bases of the junction left unmatched. The CDR3 bases are TGTGCCAGCAGCCCCCGTCCCGGGACTAGCGGGAGGAAAGGGGAGACCCAGTACTTC. Its translation is CASSPRPGTSGRKGETQYF.

This chain links TRBV19 with TRBJ1-2, with TRBD1 matching 7 bases. Germline V gives CDR1 LNHDA, CDR2 SQIVND (reference sequence). The CDR3 has 12 residues. V gave up 7 bases and J gave up 4 bases; unmatched junction bases: 3. The DNA of the CDR3 is TGTGCCAGTACCGACAGGGTCTATGGCTACACCTTC. This encodes CASTDRVYGYTF.

This sequence joins TRBV20-1 and TRBJ2-1, with D unresolved. The germline CDR1 and CDR2 sequences are DFQATT and SNEGSKA (reference sequence). The CDR3 extends over 11 amino acids. Trimming pared 3 bases from V and 6 bases from J, leaving 6 bases between. The CDR3 sequence is CSARGFNEQFF. The CDR3 DNA reads as TGCAGTGCTAGGGGCTTCAATGAGCAGTTCTTC.

The genes are TRBV6-5 and TRBJ1-2; a possible D gene is TRBD1 (6 bases). From germline, CDR1 is MNHEY and CDR2 SVGAGI. The CDR3 is 14 amino acids. V lost 0 bases, J lost 4 bases, and 9 bases lay in between. CDR3 region: CASSYSQGPYGYTF. The CDR3 nucleotides read TGTGCCAGCAGTTACTCGCAGGGGCCCTATGGCTACACCTTC.

The chain carries TRBV28 and TRBJ1-2; 7 nucleotides match TRBD1. The CDR3 loop spans 13 amino acids. Trimming took 7 bases from V and 3 from J; bases not matched to a gene: 5. Germline V gene data show CDR1 as MDHEN and CDR2 as SYDVKM. CDR3 protein: CASIRDSYYGYTF. CDR3 DNA: TGTGCCAGCATCAGGGACAGCTACTATGGCTACACCTTC.

V is TRBV7-2 and J is TRBJ2-7; the D gene is possibly TRBD1 (6 bases). The CDR3 has 13 residues. Germline CDR1 is SGHTA and CDR2 is FQGNSA. V lost 3 bases and J 7 bases, leaving 13 bases between the germline ends. In nucleotides, the CDR3 is TGTGCCAGCAGCTTTATCAGGGGCGGAGAGCAGTACTTC. Protein: CASSFIRGGEQYF. Based on the CDR3 plus reference TRBV7-2 and TRBJ2-7, the full variable domain is GAGVSQSPSNKVTEKGKDVELRCDPISGHTALYWYRQSLGQGLEFLIYFQGNSAPDKSGLPSDRFSAERTGGSVSTLTIQRTQQEDSAVYLCASSFIRGGEQYFGPGTRLTVT.

V and J are TRBV6-2 or TRBV6-3 and TRBJ2-7, with 7 positions matching TRBD2. Germline V gene data show CDR1 as MNHEY and CDR2 as SVGEGT. The ends lost 0 bases at V and 2 bases at J; junction bases unmatched: 7. This CDR3 spans 16 amino acids. CDR3 sequence (DNA): TGTGCCAGCAGTTACTCGCCTCCGGGAGGCCCCTACGAGCAGTACGTC. Amino acids: CASSYSPPGGPYEQYV.

This chain joins TRBV5-4 and TRBJ2-7; D call uncertain. Trimming took 3 bases from V and 1 from J, leaving 14 bases between them. This CDR3 has 15 amino acids. The germline gives CDR1 SGHNT, CDR2 YYREEE (reference sequence). The CDR3: CASSYYGGRSYEQYV. CDR3 coding DNA: TGTGCCAGCAGCTACTACGGCGGCCGGTCCTACGAGCAGTACGTC.

The rearrangement uses TRBV29-1 and TRBJ1-2, with 11 bases matching TRBD1. The CDR3 covers 16 residues. The germline CDR1 and CDR2 sequences are SQVTM and ANQGSEA. The V segment lost 6 bases and the J segment 7 bases; nucleotides outside the gene matches: 16. CDR3 residues: CSVPGTGGLFVPGYTF. The CDR3 region has the DNA TGCAGCGTGCCCGGGACAGGGGGGCTCTTTGTTCCTGGCTACACCTTC. The variable domain in full, completed from reference TRBV29-1 and TRBJ1-2, reads SAVISQKPSRDICQRGTSLTIQCQVDSQVTMMFWYRQQPGQSLTLIATANQGSEATYESGFVIDKFPISRPNLTFSTLTVSNMSPEDSSIYLCSVPGTGGLFVPGYTFGSGTRLTVV.

This clone was picked up one time. The V and J genes are TRBV28 and TRBJ2-6, with 7 nucleotides matching TRBD1. J gave up 0 bases and V 6 bases, and 5 bases lay outside the gene matches. The CDR3 totals 16 residues. Germline V gives CDR1 MDHEN, CDR2 SYDVKM. This CDR3 reads CASSRRQGSGANVLTF. Here the CDR3 DNA reads TGTGCCAGCAGCCGGAGACAGGGCTCTGGGGCCAACGTCCTGACTTTC. The whole variable domain, filled in from reference TRBV28 and TRBJ2-6, reads DVKVTQSSRYLVKRTGEKVFLECVQDMDHENMFWYRQDPGLGLRLIYFSYDVKMKEKGDIPEGYSVSREKKERFSLILESASTNQTSMYLCASSRRQGSGANVLTFGAGSRLTVL.

Of note for this clone: This sample also contains other DNA sequences that code for the same CDR3. The rearrangement links TRBV18 to TRBJ1-1; no definite D call. Trimming removed 0 bases at V and 8 bases at J, with 10 bases between. The CDR3 runs 13 residues. The germline V gene encodes CDR1 KGHSH and CDR2 LQKENI. The CDR3 region is CASSPPGVGEAFF. CDR3 DNA sequence: TGTGCCAGCTCACCACCGGGAGTGGGCGAAGCTTTCTTT.

This clone was seen more than once but under ten times. V is TRBV5-1 and J is TRBJ1-2; D unresolved. Trimming left V 0 bases short and J 7 bases short, with 19 bases between. Per germline, CDR1 SGHRS and CDR2 YFSETQ. The CDR3 extends over 16 amino acids. CDR3 bases: TGCGCCAGCAGCTTGGACGACCTAGAGACTGGTGGTGGCTACACCTTC. Translating it yields CASSLDDLETGGGYTF.

The J gene is TRBJ2-7, the V gene TRBV18; TRBD1 aligns across 7 bases. J lost 3 bases, V lost 6 bases, and 5 bases had no gene match. CDR1 KGHSH and CDR2 LQKENI come from the germline V gene. This CDR3 is built from 13 residues. The CDR3 region has the DNA TGTGCCAGCTCCCGGGACAGCAACTACGAGCAGTACGTC. Protein product: CASSRDSNYEQYV.

This CDR3 is CASREAGTRQDTQYF. CDR3 bases: TGTGCCAGCAGGGAGGCGGGGACTCGGCAAGATACGCAGTATTTT. The chain links TRBV28 to TRBJ2-3; possible D gene TRBD2, 6 bases. Trimming took off 6 bases at V and 5 bases at J, with 18 bases between the two ends. There are 15 residues in the CDR3. Germline V gene sequence: CDR1 MDHEN, CDR2 SYDVKM.